This TCR beta chain appears in the sequencing data of a study of T cell responses to AZD1222 COVID-19 vaccine. Whole-study context: Doses given second, at about 4 or about 12 weeks, were pooled. Study-wide points: Donors were mostly white British, more females; clonal diversity possibly underestimated.

The length of the CDR3 is 10 residues. Trimming took 4 bases from V and 4 from J, leaving 4 bases between them. From germline, CDR1 is GTSNPN and CDR2 SVGIG (reference sequence). Only in-frame clones appear in the TCRdb table, and some are missing; sequencing was by immunoSEQ multiplex PCR. The table shows 100,000 to 120,000 clones, with about 90% occurring only once. Only a few counts were recorded for this clone. Its antigen is still unknown. This sequence was found in an adult in good health. The source material was peripheral blood, sampled on day 0 of AZD1222 vaccination. This chain connects TRBV30 to TRBJ1-2; no clear D gene. CDR3 bases: TGTGCCTGGACCATCTATGGCTACACCTTC. It encodes CAWTIYGYTF.